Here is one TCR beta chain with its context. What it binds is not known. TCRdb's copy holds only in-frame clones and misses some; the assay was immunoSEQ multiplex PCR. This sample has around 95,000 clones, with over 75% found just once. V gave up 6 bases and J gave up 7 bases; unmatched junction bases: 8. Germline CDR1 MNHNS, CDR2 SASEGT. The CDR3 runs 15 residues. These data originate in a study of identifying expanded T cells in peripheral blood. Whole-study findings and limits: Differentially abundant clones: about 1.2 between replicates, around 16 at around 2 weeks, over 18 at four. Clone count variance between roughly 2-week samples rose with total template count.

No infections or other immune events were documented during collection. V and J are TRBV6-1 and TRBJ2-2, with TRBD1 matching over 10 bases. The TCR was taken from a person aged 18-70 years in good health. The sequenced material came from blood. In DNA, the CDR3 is TGTGCCAGCAGGTACAGACAGGGGGCGGACGGGGAGCTGTTTTTT. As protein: CASRYRQGADGELFF.